The source of this T cell receptor beta chain is a study of post-analysis software for immune sequencing data (dated by TCRdb to between 2014 and 2017). With respect to the entire study: Disease courses on record covered relapsing-remitting, secondary progressive and progressive-relapsing multiple sclerosis, though some patients had no subtype annotation. The multiple sclerosis patient repertoires were compared with around ten previously published healthy control repertoires from donors aged roughly 6 to 25 years. A subset of samples was prepared in parallel using single-end sample barcoding, then pooled and co-amplified after Illumina adapter ligation. The paper as a whole reports these results and caveats: Normalized Chao1 diversity was significantly lower in multiple sclerosis patients than controls, suggesting substantial peripheral T-cell clonal expansion. Strong co-clustering of samples prepared in the same batch was shown by direct clustering with F measure, prompting a batch-effect correction. Patients showed significantly higher frequencies than controls for a handful of TRBV segments, among them TRBV5-6, TRBV5-1 and TRBV20-1. The multiple sclerosis patient group was slightly younger than the control group.

Comments on this clonotype: The target of this receptor is not known. No qualities accompany the bases; no much larger clone lies one base away.

The germline V gene gives CDR1 as MGHRA and CDR2 as YSYEKL. The CDR3 numbers 18 residues from cysteine through phenylalanine. Left in the record is the CDR3 DNA by itself, 54 bases read in frame from the first base. The germline V end is reduced by 4 bases and the J end by 7 bases; junction bases left unmatched: 19. The receptor library was made with PCR. Sequencing took place on an Illumina HiSeq 2500. Unique molecular identifiers were incorporated into TCR beta cDNA libraries to reduce PCR and sequencing biases. Per 1 to 10 million input T cells, approximately 500,000 cDNA molecules were obtained, such that each molecule approximated one T cell. The same protocol used for the earlier healthy control dataset was applied to prepare and sequence the patient libraries. Samples belonging to the same batch were prepared together, multiplexed and sequenced on a shared HiSeq lane. In the source study's methods: Raw barcoded reads were processed with MIGEC, discarding single-read molecular identifier groups before consensus assembly and CDR3 extraction. Clonotype tables were post-analysed with VDJtools, normalizing diversity by down-sampling all datasets to the smallest sample size. In repertoire overlap clustering, CDR3 amino acid sequences, but not nucleotide sequences, were matched to correct batch-related cross-sample contamination. The public reads were reanalyzed by TCRdb: fastp trimming at Q25, MiXCR alignment, in-frame beta chains only. Under each unique CDR3 protein, matching rows form one entry showing the most common genes and DNA. TCRdb's processing, not the authors', yielded these V and J calls. The sample contains 350,000 to 450,000 distinct CDR3 sequences, around 33% of them found a single time. The ten largest clones capture 13% of the sample.

TCR beta repertoires were profiled from peripheral blood of some 13 young patients with multiple sclerosis to demonstrate the VDJtools post-analysis software. The multiple sclerosis patients were children and adolescents between about 6 and 15 years of age. Sequenced: blood. The sequence was collected from a girl aged 10 to 17 with multiple sclerosis. The chain is assembled from TRBV4-1 and TRBJ1-2, with 9 middle bases fitting TRBD1. The DNA reads TGCGCCAGCAGCCGCCTTCCGGACCGGGGACAGGGCCCGGCTGGCTACACCTTC. This translates into CASSRLPDRGQGPAGYTF.